Described below is a single T cell receptor (beta chain) sequence and its context. The CDR3 is made up of 16 amino acids. The germline gives CDR1 SGHRS, CDR2 YFSETQ. Between the trimmed V and J ends, which lost 4 bases and 9 bases, there was a span of 23 bases. The data were taken from a study of CD8 T cells in Susac syndrome. Study summary: When blood was drawn, the patients with Susac syndrome were therapy-naive, on corticosteroids, or on intravenous immunoglobulin alone.

The RNA, about 0.5 to 1 ug, was put through reverse transcription using random hexamers. MiXCR, applied by TCRdb to the immunoSEQ multiplex PCR reads, yields one record per CDR3 protein. The data show a few hundred thousand distinct CDR3 sequences, with about 95% seen just once and about 0.15% held by the top ten. The specimen sequenced was CD4+ T cells from PBMCs. V and J are TRBV5-1 and TRBJ2-1; maybe TRBD2 (6 bases). This TCR was sampled from a human donor with Susac syndrome. The CDR3 DNA follows: TGCGCCAGCAGCCCGGGGAGCAGGGAGGTAGGTGGTGAGCAGTTCTTC. Protein product: CASSPGSREVGGEQFF.